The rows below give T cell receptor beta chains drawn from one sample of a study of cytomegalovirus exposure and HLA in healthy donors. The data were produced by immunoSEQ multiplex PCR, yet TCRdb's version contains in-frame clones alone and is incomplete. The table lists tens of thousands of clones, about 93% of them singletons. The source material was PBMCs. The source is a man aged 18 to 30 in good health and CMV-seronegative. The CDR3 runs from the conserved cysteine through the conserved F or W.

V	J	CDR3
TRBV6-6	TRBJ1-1	CASSPTDRGRTEAFF
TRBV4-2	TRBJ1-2	CASSPGPGDSMDYGYTF
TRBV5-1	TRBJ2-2	CASSPGTSGILRTGELFF
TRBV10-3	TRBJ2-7	CAIREGQPYEQYF
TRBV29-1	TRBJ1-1	CSVNPGAGVNTEAFF
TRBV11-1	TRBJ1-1	CASCKTGNTEAFF
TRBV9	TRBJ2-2	CASSSTGISGELFF
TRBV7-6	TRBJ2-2	CASSLAPEDSGVRELFF
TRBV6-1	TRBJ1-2	CASSETLENYGYTF
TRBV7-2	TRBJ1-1	CASSLAIGTGVEAFF
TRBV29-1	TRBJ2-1	CSVVPSGVNEQFF
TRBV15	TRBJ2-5	CATSREKTSWETQYF
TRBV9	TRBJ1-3	CASSANRVGGNTIYF
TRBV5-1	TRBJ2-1	CASSLEGVLELNEQFF
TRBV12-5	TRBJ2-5	CASGLSASGETQYF
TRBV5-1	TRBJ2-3	CASKLRAFPVTDTQYF
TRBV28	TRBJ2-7	CASSYGTRRAYEQYF
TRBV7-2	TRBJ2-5	CASTASGGPGGTQYF
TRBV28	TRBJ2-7	CASSTGGREGQYF
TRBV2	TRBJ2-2	CASSEYGRGTGELFF
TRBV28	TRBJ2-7	CASSLPTRTGGYEQYF
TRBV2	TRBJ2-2	CASRQGRSGELFF
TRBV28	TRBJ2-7	CASSLIRDYEQYF
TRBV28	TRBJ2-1	CASSAGSQSYNEQFF
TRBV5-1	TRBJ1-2	CASSPTGVGGYTF
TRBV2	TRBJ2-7	CASSAGTGGLGEQYF
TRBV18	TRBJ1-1	CASSPRSPFTENTEAFF
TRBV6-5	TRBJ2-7	CASSITGTGSYEQYF
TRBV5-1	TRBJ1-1	CASSPTGSFTEAFF
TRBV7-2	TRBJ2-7	CASSTYERSSYEQYF
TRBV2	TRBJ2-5	CASSEAGTRQETQYF
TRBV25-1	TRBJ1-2	CASSDSSNYGYTF
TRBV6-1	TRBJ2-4	CASSPTSGGDIQYF
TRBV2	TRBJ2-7	CASSRQGYEQYF
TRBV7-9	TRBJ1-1	CASSSTGTANTEAFF
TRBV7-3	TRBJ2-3	CASSQSSGAYTQYF
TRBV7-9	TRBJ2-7	CASSPSPGGVDYYEQYF